A single sample gave rise to the 17 T cell receptor beta chains below, sequenced in a study of blood T cells in healthy people across ages. A J-beta primer mix and a sample-barcoded 5' primer were used in a second PCR of about 7 to 12 cycles. One entry per CDR3 protein, called by TCRdb with MiXCR from the 5' RACE reads. The top ten clones hold around 11% of a sample with about 1.6 million distinct CDR3 sequences, around 36% of them seen once. The specimen was blood. These receptors were obtained from a woman in her thirties in good health.

This clonotype was recorded a few times. This chain uses TRBV30 with TRBJ1-2; 7 bases fit TRBD1. The junction had 5 bases not matched to a gene; V was cut back by 2 bases and J by 8 bases. Looked up from germline, CDR1 is GTSNPN and CDR2 is SVGIG (reference sequence). The CDR3 totals 12 residues. Here the CDR3 reads CAWSQGDWGYTF. CDR3 sequence (DNA): TGTGCCTGGAGTCAGGGGGACTGGGGCTACACCTTC.

This chain joins TRBV6-1 and TRBJ1-5; no clear D. There are 14 residues in the CDR3. Germline V lookup: CDR1 MNHNS, CDR2 SASEGT. V was pared by 2 bases and J by 0 bases, with 5 bases between. Here the CDR3 DNA reads TGTGCCAGCAGTGAAAAAGGTAGCAATCAGCCCCAGCATTTT. It translates to CASSEKGSNQPQHF.

This clonotype appeared many times. This chain links TRBV29-1 with TRBJ2-7; D possibly uses TRBD1 or TRBD2 (5 bases each). CDR1 is SQVTM, CDR2 ANQGSEA, per germline. The CDR3 has 12 amino acids. V lost 8 bases and J 5 bases, leaving 16 bases between the germline ends. Here the CDR3 DNA reads TGCAGCTTCAGGTTGGGGGTCAACGAGCAGTACTTC. It is translated as CSFRLGVNEQYF.

This clonotype was detected only a few times. The CDR3 here is CAVAGGGNQPQHF. CDR3 DNA: TGTGCCGTAGCGGGAGGGGGAAATCAGCCCCAGCATTTT. The chain employs TRBV30 and TRBJ1-5, with D maybe TRBD1 (6 bases). This CDR3 is 13 amino acids long. Trimming cost V 8 bases and J 4 bases, with 15 bases left between them. Germline-derived CDR1 and CDR2 are GTSNPN and SVGIG (reference sequence).

As concerns this clonotype: The germline gene is not matched at one end of the junction; a read error may be the cause. The chain couples TRBV20-1 to TRBJ2-1, with 9 bases matching TRBD2. The CDR3 runs to 12 residues. The germline CDR1 and CDR2 sequences are DFQATT and SNEGSKA (reference sequence). CDR3 nucleotide sequence: TGCGGTGCTAGGGCTGCGGGGGGGGCTCAGTTCTTC. It translates to CGARAAGGAQFF.

The chain couples TRBV11-2 to TRBJ2-5, with TRBD2 matching over 10 bases. Germline CDR1 is SGHAT and CDR2 is FQNNGV. V dropped 2 bases and J dropped 4; count of bases not matched to a gene: 10. The CDR3 spans 17 residues. For the CDR3, the DNA is TGTGCCAGCAGCTTATCTCCCCTAGCGGGAGTGAGAGAGACCCAGTACTTC. Encoded protein: CASSLSPLAGVRETQYF.

This clonotype came up many times. The chain links TRBV7-9 to TRBJ2-1; the D call may be TRBD1 or TRBD2 (5 bases each). Germline V gene data show CDR1 as SEHNR and CDR2 as FQNEAQ (reference sequence). This CDR3 has 17 residues. Trimming shortened V by 4 bases and J by 8 bases, and 24 bases separated the two germline ends. CDR3 bases: TGTGCCAGCAGCTACCCTTCAGCGGTCAGGGCCGTCGATGAGCAGTTCTTC. This encodes CASSYPSAVRAVDEQFF.

This clonotype was seen at least ten times. V gene TRBV29-1 combines with J gene TRBJ1-2; D unclear. Trimming stripped 3 bases from V and 0 bases from J, with 11 bases between. The germline gives CDR1 SQVTM, CDR2 ANQGSEA. The length of the CDR3 is 14 residues. The CDR3 region has the DNA TGCAGCGTTGATCTGGCAGAGACTAACTATGGCTACACCTTC. Residues: CSVDLAETNYGYTF. Looking up the rest from reference TRBV29-1 and TRBJ1-2 gives the full variable domain: SAVISQKPSRDICQRGTSLTIQCQVDSQVTMMFWYRQQPGQSLTLIATANQGSEATYESGFVIDKFPISRPNLTFSTLTVSNMSPEDSSIYLCSVDLAETNYGYTFGSGTRLTVV.

This clonotype was picked up a small number of times. This chain links TRBV27 with TRBJ2-7; 7 nucleotides match TRBD1. Unmatched junction bases numbered 10, after V lost 7 bases and J lost 4 bases. CDR1 is MNHEY, CDR2 SMNVEV, per germline (reference sequence). There are 14 residues in the CDR3. This CDR3 reads CASMAWKQGYEQYF. The DNA for the CDR3 is TGTGCCAGCATGGCCTGGAAACAGGGGTACGAGCAGTACTTC.

The chain recombines TRBV20-1 with TRBJ1-3; TRBD1 is a possible D gene (6 bases). The CDR3 totals 15 residues. Germline CDR1 is DFQATT and CDR2 is SNEGSKA (reference sequence). The V end was cut by 0 bases, the J end by 0 bases, with 9 bases between. CDR3 loop: CSARDDRRSGNTIYF. CDR3 DNA sequence: TGCAGTGCTAGAGATGACAGGCGCTCTGGAAACACCATATATTTT.

V usage is TRBV2 and J usage is TRBJ1-5; unclear D gene. The CDR3 sequence is 13 residues long. V lost 7 bases and J 2 bases, leaving 9 bases between the germline ends. CDR1 SNHLY and CDR2 FYNNEI come from the germline V gene. The CDR3 nucleotides read TGTGCCAGCATGGGTTGGGGCAATCAGCCCCAGCATTTT. Amino acid sequence: CASMGWGNQPQHF.

This clonotype was seen a handful of times. The J gene is TRBJ2-1, the V gene TRBV10-2; D ambiguous. V gave up 8 bases and J gave up 5 bases, with 13 bases separating them. In germline, CDR1 is WSHSY, CDR2 SAAADI. The CDR3 has 13 amino acids. CDR3 DNA: TGCGCCAGCGCGTGGGAAGGAAACAATGAGCAGTTCTTC. This translates into CASAWEGNNEQFF.

The chain carries TRBV7-2 and TRBJ1-2; the match to TRBD1 covers 9 bases. This CDR3 is built from 17 residues. From germline, CDR1 is SGHTA and CDR2 FQGNSA. With V trimmed by 3 bases and J by 0 bases, 8 bases remained unmatched. In DNA form, the CDR3 reads TGTGCCAGCAGCTTGGGGACAGGGAGCTACACTAACTATGGCTACACCTTC. Residues: CASSLGTGSYTNYGYTF.

This clonotype was counted a few times. The chain has TRBV7-9 and TRBJ2-1; perhaps D is TRBD1 or TRBD2 (5 bases each). The ends were cut back, 3 bases at V and 8 bases at J, with 20 bases in the middle. Germline values: CDR1 SEHNR, CDR2 FQNEAQ (reference sequence). The CDR3 has 16 residues. The CDR3 here is CASSFMSVSGTDEQFF. The CDR3 coding sequence is TGTGCCAGCAGCTTCATGAGCGTCTCAGGGACGGATGAGCAGTTCTTC.

The rearrangement links TRBV6-1 to TRBJ1-5, with no clear D. CDR1 and CDR2 (germline): MNHNS, SASEGT. The CDR3 has 14 amino acids. The V end lost 3 bases, the J end lost 0 bases, and 6 bases lay between the germline ends. The CDR3 DNA is TGTGCCAGCAGTGATAGGGATAGCAATCAGCCCCAGCATTTT. Amino acids: CASSDRDSNQPQHF.

The chain links TRBV5-1 to TRBJ2-5; D is unresolved. V was clipped by 0 bases and J by 3 bases, with 12 bases between them. CDR3 length equals 15 residues. Germline CDR1 is SGHRS and CDR2 is YFSETQ. This CDR3 reads CASSLAPRNEETQYF. The CDR3 DNA reads TGCGCCAGCAGCTTGGCCCCCAGAAACGAAGAGACCCAGTACTTC.

V usage is TRBV4-1 and J usage is TRBJ2-7, with 11 bases identical to TRBD2. CDR1 is MGHRA, CDR2 YSYEKL, per germline. Trimming removed 0 bases from V and 6 bases from J; junction bases left unmatched: 13. The CDR3 spans 18 residues. The CDR3 nucleotides are TGCGCCAGCAGCCAAGATCTCCCCGCACTAGCGGGGGTCCTCGAGCAGTACTTC. Amino acids: CASSQDLPALAGVLEQYF.